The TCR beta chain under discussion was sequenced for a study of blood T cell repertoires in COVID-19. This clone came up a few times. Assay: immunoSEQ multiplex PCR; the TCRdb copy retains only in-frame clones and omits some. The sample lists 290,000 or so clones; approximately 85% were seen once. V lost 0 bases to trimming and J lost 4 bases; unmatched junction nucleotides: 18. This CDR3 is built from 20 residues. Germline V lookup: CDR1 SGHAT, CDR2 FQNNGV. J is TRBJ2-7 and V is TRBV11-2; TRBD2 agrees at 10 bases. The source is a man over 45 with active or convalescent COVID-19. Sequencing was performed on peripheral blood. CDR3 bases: TGTGCCAGCAGCTTAGAGGGACTAGCGCCCAGAGAACCCCGCCTATACGAGCAGTACTTC. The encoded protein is CASSLEGLAPREPRLYEQYF.